The 16 T cell receptor beta chains listed next were all sequenced from one sample in a study of T cells expressing NK-cell markers. Reanalyzing the 5' RACE reads, TCRdb keeps one entry per CDR3 protein, without DNA. This repertoire includes about 260,000 distinct CDR3 sequences. Sequencing was carried out using blood T cells: a sorted CD56 or NKG2C T cell subset, CD4+ or CD8+ T cells, or bulk PBMC T cells (not recorded which). These receptors all come from a woman between 18 and 70 years old in good health.

The chain links TRBV25-1 to TRBJ1-1; TCRdb proposes TRBD1, but this gene call is untestable without DNA. The germline gives CDR1 MGHDK, CDR2 SYGVNS. The CDR3 spans 16 residues. CDR3 sequence: CASSHGTGIMNTEAFF.

The CDR3 sequence: CASSQPPGETQYF. The rearrangement links TRBV4-2 to TRBJ2-5; TCRdb names TRBD1, which stays unverified in the absence of DNA. The V gene's germline CDR1 is LGHNA and CDR2 YNFKEQ. This CDR3 spans 13 amino acids.

The V call is TRBV27, the J call TRBJ2-3; the TCRdb D gene call, TRBD1, has no DNA to confirm it. CDR1 and CDR2 (germline): MNHEY, SMNVEV (reference sequence). The length of the CDR3 is 15 residues. This CDR3 reads CASSFRRGGTDTQYF.

The rearrangement joins TRBV20-1 to TRBJ2-7. The CDR3 extends over 12 amino acids. Germline V CDR1 and CDR2: DFQATT, SNEGSKA (reference sequence). CDR3 protein: CSARGGSYEQYF.

The V call is TRBV18, the J call TRBJ1-5; TCRdb picks TRBD1, but there is no DNA to check that call. CDR3 size: 15 residues. From germline, CDR1 is KGHSH and CDR2 LQKENI. The CDR3 sequence: CASSPEQGDNQPQHF.

The CDR3 loop reads CSARVGYGEAFF. The gene calls are TRBV20-1 and TRBJ1-1. The CDR3 length is 12 residues. The germline CDR1 and CDR2 sequences are DFQATT and SNEGSKA (reference sequence).

The V call is TRBV20-1, the J call TRBJ2-7. The CDR3 spans 13 residues. In germline, CDR1 is DFQATT, CDR2 SNEGSKA (reference sequence). This CDR3 is CSARDAKDPKQYF.

The rearrangement links TRBV7-2 to TRBJ1-5. CDR3 length equals 16 residues. Germline-derived CDR1 and CDR2 are SGHTA and FQGNSA. CDR3 loop: CASSLGRTLSNQPQHF.

The rearrangement uses TRBV5-5 and TRBJ2-3; TCRdb's D gene call, TRBD1, goes unchecked for lack of DNA. The CDR3 spans 15 residues. Per the germline V gene, CDR1 is SGHKS and CDR2 is YYEKEE (reference sequence). The CDR3 sequence is CASSTGSTGADTQYF.

The J gene is TRBJ2-5, the V gene TRBV18. Germline assignment: CDR1 KGHSH and CDR2 LQKENI. The CDR3 consists of 11 residues. CDR3 region: CASSPGETQYF.

V gene TRBV15 combines with J gene TRBJ1-1. The CDR3 contains 17 residues. Looked up from germline, CDR1 is LNHNV and CDR2 is YYDKDF (reference sequence). CDR3 in amino acids: CATSRDSTGYMNTEAFF. The entire variable domain, with the rest obtained from reference TRBV15 and TRBJ1-1, is as follows: DAMVIQNPRYQVTQFGKPVTLSCSQTLNHNVMYWYQQKSSQAPKLLFHYYDKDFNNEADTPDNFQSRRPNTSFCFLDIRSPGLGDTAMYLCATSRDSTGYMNTEAFFGQGTRLTVV.

The chain employs TRBV6-5 and TRBJ2-5; the TCRdb D gene call, TRBD2, has no DNA to confirm it. The CDR3 is made up of 15 amino acids. Germline CDR1 reads MNHEY; CDR2 reads SVGAGI. The CDR3 reads CASSYSWTSRETQYF.

The rearrangement joins TRBV25-1 to TRBJ2-7. The CDR3 sequence is 13 residues long. Looked up from germline, CDR1 is MGHDK and CDR2 is SYGVNS. The CDR3 sequence is CASRAVSSYEQYF.

The V gene is TRBV20-1, the J gene TRBJ1-5. CDR1 is DFQATT, CDR2 SNEGSKA, per germline (reference sequence). The CDR3 runs to 15 residues. CDR3 residues: CSASGRLHGNQPQHF.

The chain combines TRBV7-3 with TRBJ2-2; TCRdb reports TRBD2, a call that lacks DNA to check it against. The CDR3 length is 17 residues. CDR1 SGHTA and CDR2 FQGTGA come from the germline V gene. The CDR3 sequence: CASSLSGLAGNTGELFF.

Here the CDR3 reads CASSQYGTEGLYGYTF. The V call is TRBV3-1, the J call TRBJ1-2; the TCRdb call, TRBD1, lacks DNA for checking. Germline lookup yields CDR1 LGHDT and CDR2 YNNKEL (reference sequence). The CDR3 covers 16 residues. Filled out from reference TRBV3-1 and TRBJ1-2, the complete variable domain reads DTAVSQTPKYLVTQMGNDKSIKCEQNLGHDTMYWYKQDSKKFLKIMFSYNNKELIINETVPNRFSPKSPDKAHLNLHINSLELGDSAVYFCASSQYGTEGLYGYTFGSGTRLTVV.